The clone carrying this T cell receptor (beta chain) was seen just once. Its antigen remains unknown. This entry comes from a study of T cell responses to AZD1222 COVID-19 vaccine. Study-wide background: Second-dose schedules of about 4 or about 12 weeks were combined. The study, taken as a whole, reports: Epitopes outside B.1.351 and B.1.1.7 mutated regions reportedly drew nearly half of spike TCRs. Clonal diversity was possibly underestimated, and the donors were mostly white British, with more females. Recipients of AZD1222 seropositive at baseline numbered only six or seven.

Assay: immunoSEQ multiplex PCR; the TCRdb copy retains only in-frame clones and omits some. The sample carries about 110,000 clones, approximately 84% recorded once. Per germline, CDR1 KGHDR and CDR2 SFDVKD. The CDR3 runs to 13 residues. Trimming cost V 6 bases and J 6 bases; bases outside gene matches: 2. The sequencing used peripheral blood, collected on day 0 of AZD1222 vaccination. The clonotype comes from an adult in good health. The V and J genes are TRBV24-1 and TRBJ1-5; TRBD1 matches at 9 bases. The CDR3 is CATSTGGGQPQHF. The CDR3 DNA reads TGTGCCACCAGTACAGGGGGCGGTCAGCCCCAGCATTTT.